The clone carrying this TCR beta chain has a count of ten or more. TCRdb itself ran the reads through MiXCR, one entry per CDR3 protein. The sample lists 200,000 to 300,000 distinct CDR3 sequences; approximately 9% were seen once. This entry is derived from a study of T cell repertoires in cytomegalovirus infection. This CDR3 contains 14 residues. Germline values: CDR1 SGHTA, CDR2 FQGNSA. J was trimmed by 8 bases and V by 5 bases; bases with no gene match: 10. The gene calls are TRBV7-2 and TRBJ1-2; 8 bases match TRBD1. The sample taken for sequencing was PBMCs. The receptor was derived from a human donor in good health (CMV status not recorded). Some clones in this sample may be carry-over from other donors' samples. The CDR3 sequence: CASSPGQGEWGYTF. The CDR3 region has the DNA TGTGCCAGCAGCCCCGGACAGGGCGAGTGGGGCTACACCTTC.